This T cell receptor (beta chain) derives from a study of cytomegalovirus exposure and HLA in healthy donors. As concerns this clone: The antigen remains unidentified.

General observations from the study: A reported reduction in N-insertions relative to the approximately 670-donor mean was seen in an Asian-associated ancestry cluster in a later analysis. The classifier was said to identify cytomegalovirus status with high specificity and sensitivity. Immune exposure was documented only through CMV serostatus. As a later analysis showed, a missense DCLRE1C variant was linked to trimming of TCR beta V- and J-genes.

The PCR was carried out with 60 Vbeta primers and 13 Jbeta primers. Method: immunoSEQ multiplex PCR; TCRdb's copy keeps in-frame clones and lacks some. The table shows over 150,000 clones, with 70% to 80% occurring only once. Trimming took 4 bases from V and 7 from J; bases not matched to a gene: 6. CDR3 length: 13 residues. Looked up from germline, CDR1 is GTSNPN and CDR2 is SVGIG (reference sequence). This TCR was sampled from a woman aged 40 to 50 in good health and CMV-seronegative. The sequenced sample consisted of PBMCs. The V gene is TRBV30, the J gene TRBJ2-1; 8 bases line up with TRBD2. The CDR3 sequence: CAWTPGTSNEQFF. DNA of the CDR3: TGTGCCTGGACCCCCGGGACTAGTAATGAGCAGTTCTTC.